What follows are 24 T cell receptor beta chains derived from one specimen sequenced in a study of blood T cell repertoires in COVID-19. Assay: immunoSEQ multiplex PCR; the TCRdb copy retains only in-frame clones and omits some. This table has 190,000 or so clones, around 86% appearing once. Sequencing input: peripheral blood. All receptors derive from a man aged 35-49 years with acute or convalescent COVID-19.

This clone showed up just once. The CDR3 DNA reads as TGTGCCAGCAGGGAGCCTTACGAGCAGTACTTC. Encoded protein: CASREPYEQYF. V is TRBV6-5 and J is TRBJ2-7; D ambiguous. Trimming removed 6 bases from V and 4 bases from J, with 7 bases in between. CDR3 length: 11 residues. CDR1 and CDR2 (germline): MNHEY, SVGAGI.

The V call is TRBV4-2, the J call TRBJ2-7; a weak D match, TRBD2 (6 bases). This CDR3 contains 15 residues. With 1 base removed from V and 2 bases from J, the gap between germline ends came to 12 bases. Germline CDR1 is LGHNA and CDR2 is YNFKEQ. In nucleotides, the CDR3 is TGTGCCAGCAGCCAAGCCCCTAGCGACCCCTACGAGCAGTACTTC. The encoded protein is CASSQAPSDPYEQYF.

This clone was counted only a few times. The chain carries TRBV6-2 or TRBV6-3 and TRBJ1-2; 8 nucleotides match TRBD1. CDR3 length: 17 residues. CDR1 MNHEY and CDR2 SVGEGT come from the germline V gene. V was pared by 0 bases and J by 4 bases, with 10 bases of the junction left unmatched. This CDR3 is CASSYSQRTGPSYGYTF. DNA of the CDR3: TGTGCCAGCAGTTACTCCCAGAGGACAGGGCCAAGCTATGGCTACACCTTC.

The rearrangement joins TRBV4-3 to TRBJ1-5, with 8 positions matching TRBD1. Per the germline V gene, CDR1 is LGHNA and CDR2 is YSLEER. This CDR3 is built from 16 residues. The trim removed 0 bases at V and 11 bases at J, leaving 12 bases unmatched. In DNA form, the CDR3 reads TGCGCCAGCAGCCAAGATCGGGTATGGGGGGGACAGGCCCAGCATTTT. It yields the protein CASSQDRVWGGQAQHF.

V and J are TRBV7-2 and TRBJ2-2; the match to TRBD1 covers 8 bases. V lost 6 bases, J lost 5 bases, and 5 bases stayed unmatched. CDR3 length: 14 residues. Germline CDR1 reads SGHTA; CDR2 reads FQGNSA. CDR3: CASSYRTGTGELFF. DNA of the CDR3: TGTGCCAGCAGTTACCGGACAGGGACCGGGGAGCTGTTTTTT.

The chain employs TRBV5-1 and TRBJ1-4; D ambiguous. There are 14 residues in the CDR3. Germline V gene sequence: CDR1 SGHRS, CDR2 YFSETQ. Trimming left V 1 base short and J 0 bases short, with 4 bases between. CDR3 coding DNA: TGCGCCAGCAGCTTGACAGCAACTAATGAAAAACTGTTTTTT. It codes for CASSLTATNEKLFF.

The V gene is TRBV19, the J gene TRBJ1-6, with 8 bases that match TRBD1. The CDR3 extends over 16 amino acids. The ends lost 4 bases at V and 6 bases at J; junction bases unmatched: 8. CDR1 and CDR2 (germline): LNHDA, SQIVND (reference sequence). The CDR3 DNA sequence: TGTGCCAGTAGTACCTCCTCGACAGGGGCTAATTCACCCCTCCACTTT. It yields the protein CASSTSSTGANSPLHF.

The CDR3 protein is CASSFTGTGWDEQYF. The CDR3 coding sequence is TGTGCCAGCAGTTTCACCGGGACAGGGTGGGACGAGCAGTACTTC. This sequence joins TRBV5-5 and TRBJ2-7; TRBD1 agrees at 9 bases. The J segment lost 5 bases and the V segment lost 5 bases, leaving 11 bases of the junction unmatched. CDR1 is SGHKS and CDR2 is YYEKEE in the germline V gene (reference sequence). This CDR3 is 15 amino acids long.

The CDR3 here is CASRRGQGPGTF. CDR3 DNA sequence: TGTGCCAGCAGACGAGGACAGGGCCCTGGGACCTTC. This chain connects TRBV5-6 to TRBJ1-2; TRBD1 agrees at 8 bases. Germline assignment: CDR1 SGHDT and CDR2 YYEEEE. The V and J ends lost 5 bases and 14 bases, in that order; junction bases with no gene match: 11. The CDR3 is 12 residues long.

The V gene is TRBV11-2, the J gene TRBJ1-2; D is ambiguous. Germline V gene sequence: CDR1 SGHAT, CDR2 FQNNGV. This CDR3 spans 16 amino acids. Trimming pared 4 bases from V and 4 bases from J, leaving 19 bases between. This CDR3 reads CASSYIAPPGGYGYTF. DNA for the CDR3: TGTGCCAGCAGCTACATAGCCCCCCCGGGTGGCTATGGCTACACCTTC.

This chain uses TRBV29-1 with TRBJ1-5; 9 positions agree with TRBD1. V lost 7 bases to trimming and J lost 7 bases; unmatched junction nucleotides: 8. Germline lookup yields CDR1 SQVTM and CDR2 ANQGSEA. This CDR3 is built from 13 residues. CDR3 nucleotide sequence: TGCAGCGGAGGACAGGGGTTAGGCCAGCCCCAGCATTTT. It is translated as CSGGQGLGQPQHF.

CDR3 region: CASSLATAAYEQYF. CDR3 bases: TGTGCCAGCAGCTTAGCGACAGCCGCCTACGAGCAGTACTTC. The chain links TRBV7-2 to TRBJ2-7; possible D gene TRBD1, 5 bases. In germline, CDR1 is SGHTA, CDR2 FQGNSA. Between the trimmed V and J ends, which lost 0 bases and 2 bases, there was a span of 8 bases. The CDR3 spans 14 residues.

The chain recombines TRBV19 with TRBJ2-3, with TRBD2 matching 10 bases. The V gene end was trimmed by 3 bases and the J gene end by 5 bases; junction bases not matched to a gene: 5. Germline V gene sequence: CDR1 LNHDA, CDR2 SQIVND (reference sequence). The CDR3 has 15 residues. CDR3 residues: CASSMGLASLDTQYF. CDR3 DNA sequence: TGTGCCAGTAGTATGGGACTAGCGTCACTAGATACGCAGTATTTT.

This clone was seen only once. This CDR3 reads CATSDYDRTGNTIYF. For the CDR3, the DNA is TGTGCCACCAGTGATTACGACAGGACTGGAAACACCATATATTTT. V and J are TRBV24-1 and TRBJ1-3; weak D call: TRBD1 (6 bases). Germline-derived CDR1 and CDR2 are KGHDR and SFDVKD. Trimming cost V 2 bases and J 2 bases, with 9 bases left between them. The CDR3 covers 15 residues.

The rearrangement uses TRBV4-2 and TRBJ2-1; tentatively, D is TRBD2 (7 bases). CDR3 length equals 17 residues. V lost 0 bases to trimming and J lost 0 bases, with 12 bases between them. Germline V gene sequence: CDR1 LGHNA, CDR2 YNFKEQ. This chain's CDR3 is CASSQDRAGASYNEQFF. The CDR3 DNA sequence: TGTGCCAGCAGCCAAGACCGGGCGGGGGCCTCCTACAATGAGCAGTTCTTC.

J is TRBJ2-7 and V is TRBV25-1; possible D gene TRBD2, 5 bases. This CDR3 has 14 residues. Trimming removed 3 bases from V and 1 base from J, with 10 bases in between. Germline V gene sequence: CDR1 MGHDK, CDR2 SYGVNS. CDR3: CASSDRTYSYEQYF. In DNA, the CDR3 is TGTGCCAGCAGTGACCGGACTTATTCCTACGAGCAGTACTTC.

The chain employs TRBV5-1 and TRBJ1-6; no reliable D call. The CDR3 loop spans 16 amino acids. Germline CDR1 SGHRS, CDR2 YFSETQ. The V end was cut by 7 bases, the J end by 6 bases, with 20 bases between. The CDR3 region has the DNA TGCGCCAGCTCTACGAGCTCTCAAGCCACTAATTCACCCCTCCACTTT. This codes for CASSTSSQATNSPLHF.

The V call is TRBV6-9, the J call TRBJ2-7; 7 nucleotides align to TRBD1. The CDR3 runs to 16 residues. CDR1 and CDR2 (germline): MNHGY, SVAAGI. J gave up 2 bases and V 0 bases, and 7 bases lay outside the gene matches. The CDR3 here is CASSYSSDRPPYEQYF. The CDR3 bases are TGTGCCAGCAGTTATTCGTCGGACAGGCCCCCCTACGAGCAGTACTTC.

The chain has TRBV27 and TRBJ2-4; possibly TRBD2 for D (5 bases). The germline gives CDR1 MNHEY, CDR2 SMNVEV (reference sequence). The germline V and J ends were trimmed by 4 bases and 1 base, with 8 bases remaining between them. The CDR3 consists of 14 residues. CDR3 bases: TGTGCCAGCAGTTCCCAGCGGGCCAAAAACATTCAGTACTTC. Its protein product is CASSSQRAKNIQYF.

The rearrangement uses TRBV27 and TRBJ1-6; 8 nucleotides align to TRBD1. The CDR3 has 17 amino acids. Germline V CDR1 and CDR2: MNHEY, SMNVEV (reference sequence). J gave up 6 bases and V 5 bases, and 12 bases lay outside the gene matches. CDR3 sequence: CASSAPRGQGINSPLHF. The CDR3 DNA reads TGTGCCAGCAGTGCCCCCCGAGGACAGGGAATTAATTCACCCCTCCACTTT.

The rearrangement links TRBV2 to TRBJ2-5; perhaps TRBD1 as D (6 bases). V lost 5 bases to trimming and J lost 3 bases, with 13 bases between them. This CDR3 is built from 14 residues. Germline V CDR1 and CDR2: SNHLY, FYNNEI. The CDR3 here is CASSLQGGEETQYF. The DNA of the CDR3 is TGTGCCAGCAGTCTACAGGGCGGTGAAGAGACCCAGTACTTC.

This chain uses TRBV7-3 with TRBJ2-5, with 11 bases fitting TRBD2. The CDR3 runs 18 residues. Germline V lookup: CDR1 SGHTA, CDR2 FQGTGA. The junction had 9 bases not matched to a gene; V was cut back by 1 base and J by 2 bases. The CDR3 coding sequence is TGTGCCAGCAGCTTAAAAGGGCTAGCGGGGGGACATCAAGAGACCCAGTACTTC. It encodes CASSLKGLAGGHQETQYF.

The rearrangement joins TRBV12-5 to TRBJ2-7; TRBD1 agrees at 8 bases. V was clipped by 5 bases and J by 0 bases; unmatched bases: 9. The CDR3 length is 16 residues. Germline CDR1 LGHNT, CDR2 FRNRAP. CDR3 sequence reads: CASGADRGRSSYEQYF. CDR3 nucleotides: TGTGCTAGTGGTGCCGACAGGGGCAGGAGCTCCTACGAGCAGTACTTC.

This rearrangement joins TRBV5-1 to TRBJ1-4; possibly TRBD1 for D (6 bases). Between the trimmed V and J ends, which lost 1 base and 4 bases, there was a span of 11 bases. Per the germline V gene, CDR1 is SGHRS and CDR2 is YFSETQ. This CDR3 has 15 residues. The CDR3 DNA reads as TGCGCCAGCAGCTTGCAGGGGAGGGATAATGAAAAACTGTTTTTT. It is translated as CASSLQGRDNEKLFF.